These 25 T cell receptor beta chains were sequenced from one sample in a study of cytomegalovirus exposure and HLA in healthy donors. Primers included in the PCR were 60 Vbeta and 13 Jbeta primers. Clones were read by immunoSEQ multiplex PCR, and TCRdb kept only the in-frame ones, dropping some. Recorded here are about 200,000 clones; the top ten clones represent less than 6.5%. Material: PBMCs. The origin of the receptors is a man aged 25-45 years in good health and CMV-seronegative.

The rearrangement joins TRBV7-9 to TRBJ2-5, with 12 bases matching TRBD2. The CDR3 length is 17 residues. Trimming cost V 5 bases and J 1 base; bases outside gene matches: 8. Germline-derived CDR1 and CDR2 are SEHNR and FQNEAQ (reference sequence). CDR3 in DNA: TGTGCCAGCAGCACCGGCCTAGCGGGAGGGTTCCAAGAGACCCAGTACTTC. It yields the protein CASSTGLAGGFQETQYF.

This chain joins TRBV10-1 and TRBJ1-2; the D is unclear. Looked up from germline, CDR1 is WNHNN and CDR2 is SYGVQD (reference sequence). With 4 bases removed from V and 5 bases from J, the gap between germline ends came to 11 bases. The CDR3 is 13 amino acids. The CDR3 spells CASSGHSNYGYTF. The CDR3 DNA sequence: TGCGCCAGCAGTGGGCACAGCAATTATGGCTACACCTTC.

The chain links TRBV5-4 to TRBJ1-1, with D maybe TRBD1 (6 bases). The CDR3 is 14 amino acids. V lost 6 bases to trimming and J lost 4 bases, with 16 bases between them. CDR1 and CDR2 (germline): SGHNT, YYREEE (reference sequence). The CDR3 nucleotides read TGTGCCAGCACCCAGGGGAGTGGGATCACTGAAGCTTTCTTT. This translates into CASTQGSGITEAFF.

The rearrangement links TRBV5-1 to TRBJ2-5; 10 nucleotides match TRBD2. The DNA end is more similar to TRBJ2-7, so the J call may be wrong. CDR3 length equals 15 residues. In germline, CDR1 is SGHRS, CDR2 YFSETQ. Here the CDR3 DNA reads TGCGCCAGCAGCTTGGGAGGGCTAGCGGGAGACGAGCAGTACTTC. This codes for CASSLGGLAGDEQYF.

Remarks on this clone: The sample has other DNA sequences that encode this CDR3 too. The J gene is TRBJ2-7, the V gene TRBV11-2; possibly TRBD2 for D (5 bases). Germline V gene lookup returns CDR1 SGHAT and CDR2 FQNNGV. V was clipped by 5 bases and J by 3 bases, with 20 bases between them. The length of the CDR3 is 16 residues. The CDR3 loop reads CASSPRREGSFYEQYF. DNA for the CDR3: TGTGCCAGCAGCCCTCGTCGAGAGGGAAGCTTCTACGAGCAGTACTTC.

The CDR3 sequence: CASSYLTSGSYEQYF. The CDR3, as DNA: TGTGCCAGCAGTTACCTGACTAGCGGGAGCTACGAGCAGTACTTC. The chain combines TRBV6-5 with TRBJ2-7, with TRBD2 identical over 12 bases. The V segment lost 2 bases and the J segment 3 bases; nucleotides outside the gene matches: 2. This CDR3 region has 15 residues. The germline CDR1 and CDR2 sequences are MNHEY and SVGAGI.

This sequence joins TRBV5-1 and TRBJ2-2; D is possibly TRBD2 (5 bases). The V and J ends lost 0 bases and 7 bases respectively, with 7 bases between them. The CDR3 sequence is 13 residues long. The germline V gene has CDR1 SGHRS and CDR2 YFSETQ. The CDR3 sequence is CASSLERNGELFF. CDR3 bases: TGCGCCAGCAGCTTGGAGCGGAACGGGGAGCTGTTTTTT.

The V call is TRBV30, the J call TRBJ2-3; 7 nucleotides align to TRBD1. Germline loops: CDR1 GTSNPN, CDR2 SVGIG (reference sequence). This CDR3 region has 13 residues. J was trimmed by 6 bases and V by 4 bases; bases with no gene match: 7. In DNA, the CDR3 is TGTGCCTGGAAAGGGGGCGCGGCGGATACGCAGTATTTT. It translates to CAWKGGAADTQYF.

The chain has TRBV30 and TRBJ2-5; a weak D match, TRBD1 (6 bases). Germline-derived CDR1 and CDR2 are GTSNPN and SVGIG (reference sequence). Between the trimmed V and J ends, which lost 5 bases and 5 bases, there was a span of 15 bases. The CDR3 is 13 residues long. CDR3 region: CAWGRGSGETQYF. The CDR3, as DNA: TGTGCCTGGGGCAGGGGCTCTGGGGAGACCCAGTACTTC. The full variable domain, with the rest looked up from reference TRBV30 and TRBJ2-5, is SQTIHQWPATLVQPVGSPLSLECTVEGTSNPNLYWYRQAAGRGLQLLFYSVGIGQISSEVPQNLSASRPQDRQFILSSKKLLLSDSGFYLCAWGRGSGETQYFGPGTRLLVL.

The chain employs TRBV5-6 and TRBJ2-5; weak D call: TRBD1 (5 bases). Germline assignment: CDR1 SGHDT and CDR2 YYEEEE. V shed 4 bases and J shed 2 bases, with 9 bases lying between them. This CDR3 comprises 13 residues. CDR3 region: CASSQGPQETQYF. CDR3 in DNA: TGTGCCAGCAGCCAGGGCCCACAAGAGACCCAGTACTTC.

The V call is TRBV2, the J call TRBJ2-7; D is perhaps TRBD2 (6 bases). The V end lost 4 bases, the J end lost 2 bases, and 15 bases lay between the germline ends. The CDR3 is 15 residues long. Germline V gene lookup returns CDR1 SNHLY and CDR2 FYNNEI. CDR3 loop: CASSAGLQNPYEQYF. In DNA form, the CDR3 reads TGTGCCAGCAGTGCGGGACTCCAAAACCCCTACGAGCAGTACTTC.

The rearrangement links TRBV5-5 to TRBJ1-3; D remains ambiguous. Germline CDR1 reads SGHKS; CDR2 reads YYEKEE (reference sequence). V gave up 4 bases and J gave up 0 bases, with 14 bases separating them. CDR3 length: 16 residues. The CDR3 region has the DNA TGTGCCAGCAGCCGGCAAAACAGCCTCTCTGGAAACACCATATATTTT. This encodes CASSRQNSLSGNTIYF.

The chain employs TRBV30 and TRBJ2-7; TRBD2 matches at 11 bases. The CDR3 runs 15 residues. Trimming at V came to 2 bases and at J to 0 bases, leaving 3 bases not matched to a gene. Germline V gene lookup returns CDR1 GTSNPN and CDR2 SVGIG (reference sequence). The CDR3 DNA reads TGTGCCTGGAGTCGGACTAGCGGGTACTCCTACGAGCAGTACTTC. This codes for CAWSRTSGYSYEQYF.

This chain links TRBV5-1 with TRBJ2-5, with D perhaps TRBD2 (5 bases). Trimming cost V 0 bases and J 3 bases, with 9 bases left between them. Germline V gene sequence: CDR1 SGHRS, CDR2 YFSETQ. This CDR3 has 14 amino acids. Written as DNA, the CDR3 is TGCGCCAGCAGCTTGGCCCGGGAAAAAGAGACCCAGTACTTC. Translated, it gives CASSLAREKETQYF.

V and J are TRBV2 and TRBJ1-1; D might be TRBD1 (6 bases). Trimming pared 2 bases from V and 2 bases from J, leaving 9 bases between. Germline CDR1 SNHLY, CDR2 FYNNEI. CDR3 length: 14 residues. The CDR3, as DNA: TGTGCCAGCAGTGAAAGGGGGAGAAACACTGAAGCTTTCTTT. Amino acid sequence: CASSERGRNTEAFF.

The CDR3 coding sequence is TGTGCCAGTTACAGGACAGGGCTGAGCACAGATACGCAGTATTTT. Protein product: CASYRTGLSTDTQYF. The chain joins TRBV6-1 to TRBJ2-3, with 8 bases fitting TRBD1. The CDR3 covers 15 residues. Germline CDR1 MNHNS, CDR2 SASEGT. The ends lost 9 bases at V and 0 bases at J; junction bases unmatched: 8.

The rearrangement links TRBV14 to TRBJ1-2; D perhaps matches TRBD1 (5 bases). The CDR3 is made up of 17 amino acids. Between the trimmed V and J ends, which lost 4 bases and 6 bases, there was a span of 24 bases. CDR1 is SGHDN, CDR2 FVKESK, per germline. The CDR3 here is CASSRQFEGSRENGYTF. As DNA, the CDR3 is TGTGCCAGCAGCCGACAGTTTGAGGGTTCCCGGGAGAATGGCTACACCTTC.

CDR3 nucleotide sequence: TGTGCCAGCAATCCTTCGGTGGGACAGACGGGTGGGGCCAACGTCCTGACTTTC. This translates into CASNPSVGQTGGANVLTF. The chain carries TRBV25-1 and TRBJ2-6; 7 nucleotides agree with TRBD1. Germline CDR1 reads MGHDK; CDR2 reads SYGVNS. Unmatched junction bases numbered 15, after V lost 7 bases and J lost 3 bases. The CDR3 covers 18 residues.

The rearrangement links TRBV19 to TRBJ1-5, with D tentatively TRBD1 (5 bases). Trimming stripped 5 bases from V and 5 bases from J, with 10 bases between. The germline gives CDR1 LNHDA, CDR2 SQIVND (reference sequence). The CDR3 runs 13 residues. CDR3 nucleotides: TGTGCCAGTAGTCCAGGGAATCATCAGCCCCAGCATTTT. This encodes CASSPGNHQPQHF. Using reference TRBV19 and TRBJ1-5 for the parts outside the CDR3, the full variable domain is DGGITQSPKYLFRKEGQNVTLSCEQNLNHDAMYWYRQDPGQGLRLIYYSQIVNDFQKGDIAEGYSVSREKKESFPLTVTSAQKNPTAFYLCASSPGNHQPQHFGDGTRLSIL.

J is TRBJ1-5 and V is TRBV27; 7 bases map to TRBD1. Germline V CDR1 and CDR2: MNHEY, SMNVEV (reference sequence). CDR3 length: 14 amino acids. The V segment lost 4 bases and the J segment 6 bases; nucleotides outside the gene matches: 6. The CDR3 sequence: CASSSTQGFQPQHF. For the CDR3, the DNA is TGTGCCAGCAGTTCCACACAGGGGTTTCAGCCCCAGCATTTT.

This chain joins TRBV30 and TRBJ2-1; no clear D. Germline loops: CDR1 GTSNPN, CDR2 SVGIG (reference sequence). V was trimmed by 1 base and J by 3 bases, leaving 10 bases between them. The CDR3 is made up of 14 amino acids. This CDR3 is CAWSALTLYNEQFF. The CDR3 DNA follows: TGTGCCTGGAGTGCCCTGACTCTCTACAATGAGCAGTTCTTC.

The CDR3 DNA is TGTGCCAGTAGTAGACAAGGGGGGGGCAGAGAGACCCAGTACTTC. It codes for CASSRQGGGRETQYF. The chain combines TRBV19 with TRBJ2-5; a possible D gene is TRBD2 (7 bases). Germline V gene data show CDR1 as LNHDA and CDR2 as SQIVND (reference sequence). This CDR3 has 15 amino acids. Trimming stripped 4 bases from V and 4 bases from J, with 16 bases between. The complete variable domain, with remaining parts taken from reference TRBV19 and TRBJ2-5, reads DGGITQSPKYLFRKEGQNVTLSCEQNLNHDAMYWYRQDPGQGLRLIYYSQIVNDFQKGDIAEGYSVSREKKESFPLTVTSAQKNPTAFYLCASSRQGGGRETQYFGPGTRLLVL.

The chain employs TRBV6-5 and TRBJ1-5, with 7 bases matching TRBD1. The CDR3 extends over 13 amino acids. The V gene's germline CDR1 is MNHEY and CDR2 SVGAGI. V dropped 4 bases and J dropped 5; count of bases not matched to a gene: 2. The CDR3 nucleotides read TGTGCCAGCAGTTCCCAGGGGGATCAGCCCCAGCATTTT. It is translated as CASSSQGDQPQHF.

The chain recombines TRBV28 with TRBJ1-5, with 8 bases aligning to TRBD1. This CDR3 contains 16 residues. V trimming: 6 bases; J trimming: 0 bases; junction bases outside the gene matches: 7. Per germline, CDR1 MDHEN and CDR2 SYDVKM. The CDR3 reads CASSLDRGYSNQPQHF. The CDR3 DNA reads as TGTGCCAGCAGCCTTGACAGGGGCTATAGCAATCAGCCCCAGCATTTT. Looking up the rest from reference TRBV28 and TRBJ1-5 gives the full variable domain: DVKVTQSSRYLVKRTGEKVFLECVQDMDHENMFWYRQDPGLGLRLIYFSYDVKMKEKGDIPEGYSVSREKKERFSLILESASTNQTSMYLCASSLDRGYSNQPQHFGDGTRLSIL.

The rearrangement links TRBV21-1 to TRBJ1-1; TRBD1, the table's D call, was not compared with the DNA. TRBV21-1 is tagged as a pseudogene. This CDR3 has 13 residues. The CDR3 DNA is TGTGCCAGCAGCAAGCACAGGGGCACTGAAGCTTTCTTT. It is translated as CASSKHRGTEAFF.